This TCR beta chain was identified during a study of response to subunit inactivated influenza vaccine. This CDR3 has 18 residues. CDR1 is SGHAT, CDR2 FQDESV, per germline (reference sequence). Germline trimming cut 4 bases from V and 2 bases from J; bases unmatched to any gene: 7. TCRdb ran MiXCR on the RT-PCR reads and lists one entry per CDR3 protein. The sample has about 500,000 distinct CDR3 sequences; 15% to 20% are singletons. The chain recombines TRBV11-1 with TRBJ2-1; TRBD2 agrees at 14 bases. Source: CD4+ T cells sorted from PBMCs, taken 23 to 25 months after vaccination. This clonotype was sampled from a man in his fifties or sixties who received an inactivated influenza vaccine. In DNA form, the CDR3 reads TGTGCCAGCAGCTGGATTGTGACTAGCGGGAGGGCCTACAATGAGCAGTTCTTC. This encodes CASSWIVTSGRAYNEQFF.